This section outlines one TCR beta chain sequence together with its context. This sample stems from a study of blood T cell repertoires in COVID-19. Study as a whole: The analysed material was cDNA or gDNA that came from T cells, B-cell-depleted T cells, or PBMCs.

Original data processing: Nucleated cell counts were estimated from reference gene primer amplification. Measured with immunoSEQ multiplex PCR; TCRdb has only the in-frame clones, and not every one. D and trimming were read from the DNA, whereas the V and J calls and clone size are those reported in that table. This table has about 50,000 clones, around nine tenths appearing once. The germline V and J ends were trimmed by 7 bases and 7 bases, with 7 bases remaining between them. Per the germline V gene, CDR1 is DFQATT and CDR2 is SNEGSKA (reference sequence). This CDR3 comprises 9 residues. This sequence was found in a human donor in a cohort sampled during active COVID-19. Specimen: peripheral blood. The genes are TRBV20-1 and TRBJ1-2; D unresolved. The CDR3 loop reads CSGGGGYTF. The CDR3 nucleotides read TGCAGTGGAGGTGGTGGCTACACCTTC.